The rows below give T cell receptor beta chains drawn from one sample of a study of blood T cell repertoires in COVID-19. Profiled with immunoSEQ multiplex PCR; TCRdb holds only in-frame clones, not every one. The repertoire includes about 94,000 clones, around 87% of them detected once, and around 7.4% sits in the top ten. Sequenced sample: peripheral blood. These receptors all come from a human donor with acute or convalescent COVID-19. The donor label of this sample is uncertain. The CDR3 runs from the conserved cysteine through the conserved F or W. The D gene is left open where the match is weak. Expanded clones get a size class; other rows say once, few or many, or leave the size out.

J | V | size | D | DNA | CDR3
TRBJ1-1 | TRBV20-1 | - | - | TGCAGTGCTAGTAAACAGGGCACTGAAGCTTTCTTT | CSASKQGTEAFF
TRBJ1-1 | TRBV27 | many | TRBD1 | TGTGCCAGCAGTTTAATGGCAGGGGGCCCGTCTGAAGCTTTCTTT | CASSLMAGGPSEAFF
TRBJ1-1 | TRBV10-3 | - | TRBD1 | TGTGCCACCGGTAACAACAGGGGAATAGACACTGAAGCTTTCTTT | CATGNNRGIDTEAFF
TRBJ1-1 | TRBV19 | - | TRBD1 | TGTGCCAGTAGTATAGGGGTTCCGGGACAGGGTAGCACTGAAGCTTTCTTT | CASSIGVPGQGSTEAFF
TRBJ1-2 | TRBV28 | few | TRBD1 | TGTGCCAGCACCTCGGGGACAGGGATTCTCTATGGCTACACCTTC | CASTSGTGILYGYTF
TRBJ1-2 | TRBV11-3 | - | - | TGTGCCAGCAGCTTAGCTGGGGCCCTCGGGGGCTACACCTTC | CASSLAGALGGYTF
TRBJ2-5 | TRBV6-5 | - | TRBD2 | TGTGCCAGCAGTTACAGTGCGGGGGGGTACCAAGAGACCCAGTACTTC | CASSYSAGGYQETQYF
TRBJ1-4 | TRBV7-9 | - | - | TGTGCCAGCAGCTTACTACGGACAGTAGGCTGGGAAAAACTGTTTTTT | CASSLLRTVGWEKLFF
TRBJ1-2 | TRBV5-8 | - | TRBD1 | TGTGCCAGTCGGATGGCAGGGGGAACTAACTATGGCTACACCTTC | CASRMAGGTNYGYTF
TRBJ2-3 | TRBV29-1 | - | - | TGCAGCGTCAACAGGGTTAACACAGATACGCAGTATTTT | CSVNRVNTDTQYF
TRBJ1-6 | TRBV7-2 | - | - | TGTGCCAGCAGCACCACGGGCCGGGGGAATTCACCCCTCCACTTT | CASSTTGRGNSPLHF
TRBJ1-4 | TRBV9 | - | - | TGTGCCAGCAGCGTAGGACGGGGAGCGGAGGGTGAAAAACTGTTTTTT | CASSVGRGAEGEKLFF
TRBJ2-2 | TRBV2 | few | TRBD1 | TGTGCCAGCAGAGGGACAGAACCCGGCACGAACACCGGGGAGCTGTTTTTT | CASRGTEPGTNTGELFF
TRBJ2-3 | TRBV5-4 | - | - | TGTGCCAGCAGCGGTCTAACAGATACGCAGTATTTT | CASSGLTDTQYF
TRBJ2-1 | TRBV6-6 | once | - | TGTGCCAGCACCCAAAAACAGACAGGGAGGAACAATGAGCAGTTCTTC | CASTQKQTGRNNEQFF
TRBJ1-4 | TRBV24-1 | - | TRBD1 | TGTGCCACCAGTGACACCGGGACAGGGGGTGAAAAACTGTTTTTT | CATSDTGTGGEKLFF
TRBJ2-5 | TRBV5-4 | - | - | TGTGCCAGCAGCTTAGAGGAGACCCAGTACTTC | CASSLEETQYF
TRBJ2-7 | TRBV5-4 | - | - | TGTGCCAGCAGCTCCCGAGCCTCCCCCTACGAGCAGTACTTC | CASSSRASPYEQYF
TRBJ1-2 | TRBV27 | - | - | TGTGCCAGCAGTCGCGCGGGCCAGGCTCGATATGGCTACACCTTC | CASSRAGQARYGYTF
TRBJ2-1 | TRBV12-5 | - | - | TGTGCTAGTGGTTTGTCGGGGAACGGTAATAATGAGCAGTTCTTC | CASGLSGNGNNEQFF
TRBJ1-6 | TRBV6-5 | - | TRBD1 | TGTGCCAGCAGTTTGACAGGGGCTATCGATAATTCACCCCTCCACTTT | CASSLTGAIDNSPLHF
TRBJ2-5 | TRBV5-1 | - | - | TGCGCCAGCTCCCCTCTGCGGGGAAGGCAAGAGACCCAGTACTTC | CASSPLRGRQETQYF
TRBJ2-2 | TRBV7-2 | - | TRBD1 | TGTGCCAGCAGCTTCGACAGGGGACGGAACACCGGGGAGCTGTTTTTT | CASSFDRGRNTGELFF
TRBJ1-1 | TRBV18 | - | - | TGTGCCAGCTCGGCAGGGGTGGACACTGAAGCTTTCTTT | CASSAGVDTEAFF
TRBJ2-2 | TRBV7-2 | few | - | TGTGCCAGCAGCATTGGACTAAATCGCGGGGAGCTGTTTTTT | CASSIGLNRGELFF
TRBJ1-1 | TRBV3-1/TRBV3-2 | - | TRBD1 | TGTGCCAGCAGCATGACAGGGTTGGGCACTGAAGCTTTCTTT | CASSMTGLGTEAFF
TRBJ2-3 | TRBV9 | - | - | TGTGCCAGCAGCGTAGTAGGTGGCAGCGCAGATACGCAGTATTTT | CASSVVGGSADTQYF
TRBJ2-7 | TRBV7-9 | once | - | TGTGCCAGCAGCCCCGGGACATGGAGCTCCTACGAGCAGTACTTC | CASSPGTWSSYEQYF
TRBJ1-4 | TRBV29-1 | - | TRBD1 | TGCAGCGTTGATGGACAGGGGGAAAAACTGTTTTTT | CSVDGQGEKLFF
TRBJ1-1 | TRBV7-9 | once | - | TGTGCCAGCAGCTCCCCAGGTTTCTTGAACACTGAAGCTTTCTTT | CASSSPGFLNTEAFF
TRBJ1-6 | TRBV28 | - | TRBD1 | TGTGCCAGCAGCCCCCCGACAGGGTATAATTCACCCCTCCACTTT | CASSPPTGYNSPLHF
TRBJ1-4 | TRBV5-5 | once | - | TGTGCCAGCAGCTCCTCACAGGGAACTAATGAAAAACTGTTTTTT | CASSSSQGTNEKLFF
TRBJ1-2 | TRBV15 | - | TRBD1 | TGTGCCACCAGCAGAGGGCAGGGACAGGGCAATGGCTACACCTTC | CATSRGQGQGNGYTF
TRBJ1-3 | TRBV28 | - | - | TGTGCCAGCAAGGGACTTACCTCCTTAAACTCTGGAAACACCATATATTTT | CASKGLTSLNSGNTIYF
TRBJ1-6 | TRBV28 | - | - | TGTGCCAGCAGCTATGGGGACTCTCGCTCCTATAATTCACCCCTCCACTTT | CASSYGDSRSYNSPLHF
TRBJ1-1 | TRBV5-1 | - | - | TGCGCCAGCAGCCCTCTACAGGACATGAACACTGAAGCTTTCTTT | CASSPLQDMNTEAFF
TRBJ1-1 | TRBV7-5 | - | - | TGTGCCAGAAGCTTAGTGGGACAGGGGCAGAGGAACACTGAAGCTTTCTTT | CARSLVGQGQRNTEAFF
TRBJ1-1 | TRBV4-2 | - | TRBD1 | TGTGCCAGCGGGACAGGGTTAGGCACTGAAGCTTTCTTT | CASGTGLGTEAFF
TRBJ1-2 | TRBV28 | - | - | TGTGCCAGCAGTTTCGCTTTAGGGGCGTATGGCTACACCTTC | CASSFALGAYGYTF
TRBJ2-7 | TRBV6-5 | - | TRBD2 | TGTGCCAGCCCGAGCGGGGGAAACTACGAGCAGTACTTC | CASPSGGNYEQYF
TRBJ2-2 | TRBV6-1 | once | TRBD1 | TGTGCCAGCAGTCGCCCGACAGGGTGGACCGGGGAGCTGTTTTTT | CASSRPTGWTGELFF
TRBJ2-2 | TRBV27 | - | - | TGTGCCAGCAGTTCTGGGGAGAAGCGGCCAGCCGGGGAGCTGTTTTTT | CASSSGEKRPAGELFF
TRBJ1-2 | TRBV6-2/TRBV6-3 | once | TRBD1 | TGTGCCAGCAGTTATCGGACAGGGGTCGAGTACTTC | CASSYRTGVEYF
TRBJ2-7 | TRBV6-5 | - | TRBD1 | TGTGCCAGCAGGGGACAGGGGGTTGCCTACGAGCAGTACTTC | CASRGQGVAYEQYF
TRBJ2-5 | TRBV28 | - | TRBD2 | TGTGCCAGCAGTCTCCAGCGGGGACTAGCGGGACTGGAGACCCAGTACTTC | CASSLQRGLAGLETQYF
TRBJ2-2 | TRBV5-1 | - | - | TGCGCCAGCAGTAGTTTGGGGGCGCGCACCGGGGAGCTGTTTTTT | CASSSLGARTGELFF
TRBJ1-2 | TRBV11-3 | - | TRBD1 | TGTGCCAGCACCCAAGGGACAGGGTTTGATGGCTACACCTTC | CASTQGTGFDGYTF
TRBJ1-2 | TRBV11-3 | few | - | TGTGCCAGCAGCCGAGAGGGGTTCGAAGGGACACTCTATGGCTACACCTTC | CASSREGFEGTLYGYTF
TRBJ1-1 | TRBV29-1 | - | - | TGCAGCGTTGGTGGGACATTGAACACTGAAGCTTTCTTT | CSVGGTLNTEAFF
TRBJ2-1 | TRBV4-1 | - | TRBD1 | TGCGCCAGCAGCCCCTCAAGCCCAGCCAGGGGGACCTACAATGAGCAGTTCTTC | CASSPSSPARGTYNEQFF
TRBJ2-3 | TRBV27 | - | TRBD2 | TGTGCCAGCAGTCCCGCGGCCAGCGGGGCGAGCACAGATACGCAGTATTTT | CASSPAASGASTDTQYF